What follows is one TCR beta chain and its context. There are 13 residues in the CDR3. CDR1 LNHDA and CDR2 SQIVND come from the germline V gene (reference sequence). V dropped 3 bases and J dropped 6 bases, with 9 bases sitting between them. These data belong to a study of blood T cell repertoires in COVID-19. The assay was immunoSEQ multiplex PCR, and TCRdb's table has in-frame clones only and misses some. Among some 330,000 clones, roughly 80% were seen once, and the ten largest hold roughly 5.1%. Participants were aged roughly 18 to 89 years from more than 20 US areas. Assignments of participants to cohorts depended upon their own reported clinical history. Two consecutive negative NP/OP PCR tests, clearance, or resolved symptoms defined Cohort 3 recovery.

Source material: PBMCs or T cells enriched from blood (not recorded which). The TCR was taken from a woman between 50 and 59 years old who had recovered from COVID-19. The rearrangement joins TRBV19 to TRBJ2-1; D may be TRBD1 (5 bases). CDR3 loop: CASSIGHPNEQFF. CDR3 DNA sequence: TGTGCCAGTAGTATCGGACACCCCAATGAGCAGTTCTTC. Full variable domain (remainder filled in from reference TRBV19 and TRBJ2-1): DGGITQSPKYLFRKEGQNVTLSCEQNLNHDAMYWYRQDPGQGLRLIYYSQIVNDFQKGDIAEGYSVSREKKESFPLTVTSAQKNPTAFYLCASSIGHPNEQFFGPGTRLTVL.